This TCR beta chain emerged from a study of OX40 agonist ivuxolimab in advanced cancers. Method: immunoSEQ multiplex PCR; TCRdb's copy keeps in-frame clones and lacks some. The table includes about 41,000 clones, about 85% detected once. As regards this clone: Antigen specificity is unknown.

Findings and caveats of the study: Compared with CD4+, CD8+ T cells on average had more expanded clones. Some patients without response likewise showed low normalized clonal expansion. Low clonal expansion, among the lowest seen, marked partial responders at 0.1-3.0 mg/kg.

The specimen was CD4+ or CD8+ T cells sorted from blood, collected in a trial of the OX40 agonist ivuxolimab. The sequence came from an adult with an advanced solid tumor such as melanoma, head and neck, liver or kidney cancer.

CDR3 nucleotide sequence: TGTGCCAGCAGCCGGGACAGGGCCTATGGCTACACCTTC. The encoded protein is CASSRDRAYGYTF. V is TRBV27 and J is TRBJ1-2, with TRBD1 identical over 9 bases. Germline loops: CDR1 MNHEY, CDR2 SMNVEV (reference sequence). CDR3 size: 13 residues. V trimming: 6 bases; J trimming: 4 bases; junction bases outside the gene matches: 3.